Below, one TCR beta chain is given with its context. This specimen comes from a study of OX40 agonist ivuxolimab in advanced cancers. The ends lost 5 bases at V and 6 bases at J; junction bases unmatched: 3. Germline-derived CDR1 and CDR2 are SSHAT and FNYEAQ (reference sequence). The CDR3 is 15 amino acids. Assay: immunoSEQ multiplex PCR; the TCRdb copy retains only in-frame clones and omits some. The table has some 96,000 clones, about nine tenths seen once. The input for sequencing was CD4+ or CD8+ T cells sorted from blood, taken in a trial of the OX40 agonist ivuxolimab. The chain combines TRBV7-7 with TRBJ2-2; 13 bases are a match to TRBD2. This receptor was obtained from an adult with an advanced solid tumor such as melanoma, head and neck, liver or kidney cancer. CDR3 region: CASSRTSGSPGELFF. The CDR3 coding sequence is TGTGCCAGCAGCAGGACTAGCGGGAGCCCCGGGGAGCTGTTTTTT. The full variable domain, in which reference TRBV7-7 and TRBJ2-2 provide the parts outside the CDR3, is GAGVSQSPRYKVTKRGQDVTLRCDPISSHATLYWYQQALGQGPEFLTYFNYEAQPDKSGLPSDRFSAERPEGSISTLTIQRTEQRDSAMYRCASSRTSGSPGELFFGEGSRLTVL.